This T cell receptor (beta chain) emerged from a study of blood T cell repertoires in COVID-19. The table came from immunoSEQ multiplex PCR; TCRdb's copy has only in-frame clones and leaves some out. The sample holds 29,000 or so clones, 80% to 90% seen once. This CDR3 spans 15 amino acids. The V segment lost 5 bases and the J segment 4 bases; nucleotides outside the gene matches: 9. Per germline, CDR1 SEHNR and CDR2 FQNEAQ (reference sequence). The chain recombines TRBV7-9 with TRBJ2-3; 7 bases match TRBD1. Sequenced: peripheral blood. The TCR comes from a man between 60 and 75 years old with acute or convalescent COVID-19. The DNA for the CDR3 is TGTGCCAGCAGCCTACGACAGGGCCCCCCAGATACGCAGTATTTT. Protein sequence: CASSLRQGPPDTQYF.